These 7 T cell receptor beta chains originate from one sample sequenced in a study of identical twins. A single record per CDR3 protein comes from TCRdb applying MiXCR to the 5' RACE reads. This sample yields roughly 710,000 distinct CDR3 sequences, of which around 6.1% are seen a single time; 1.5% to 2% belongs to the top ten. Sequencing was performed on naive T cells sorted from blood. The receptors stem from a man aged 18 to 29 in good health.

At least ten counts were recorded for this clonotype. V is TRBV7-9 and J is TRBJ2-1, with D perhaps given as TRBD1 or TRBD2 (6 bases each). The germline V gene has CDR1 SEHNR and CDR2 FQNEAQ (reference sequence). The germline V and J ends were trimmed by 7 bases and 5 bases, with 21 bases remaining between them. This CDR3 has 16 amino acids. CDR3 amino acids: CASTGAASLLHNEQFF. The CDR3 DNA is TGTGCCAGCACGGGGGCGGCTAGCCTTCTTCACAATGAGCAGTTCTTC.

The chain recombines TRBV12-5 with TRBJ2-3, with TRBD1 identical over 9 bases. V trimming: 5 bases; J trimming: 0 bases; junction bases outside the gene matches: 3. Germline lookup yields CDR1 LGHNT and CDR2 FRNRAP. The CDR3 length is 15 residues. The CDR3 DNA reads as TGTGCTAGTGGTGCAGGGACAGGGAGCACAGATACGCAGTATTTT. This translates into CASGAGTGSTDTQYF.

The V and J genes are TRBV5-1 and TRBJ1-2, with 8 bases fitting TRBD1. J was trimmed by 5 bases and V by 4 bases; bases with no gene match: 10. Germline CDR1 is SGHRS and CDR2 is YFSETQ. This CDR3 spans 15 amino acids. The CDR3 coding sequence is TGCGCCAGCAGCGGGTCGCAGGGGGCGAGGTATGGCTACACCTTC. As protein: CASSGSQGARYGYTF.

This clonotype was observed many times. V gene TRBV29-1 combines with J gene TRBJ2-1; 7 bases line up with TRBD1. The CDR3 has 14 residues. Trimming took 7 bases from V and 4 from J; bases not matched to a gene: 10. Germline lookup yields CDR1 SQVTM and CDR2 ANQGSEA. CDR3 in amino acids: CSAPGTVLYNEQFF. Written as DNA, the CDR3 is TGCAGCGCCCCCGGGACAGTGCTTTACAATGAGCAGTTCTTC.

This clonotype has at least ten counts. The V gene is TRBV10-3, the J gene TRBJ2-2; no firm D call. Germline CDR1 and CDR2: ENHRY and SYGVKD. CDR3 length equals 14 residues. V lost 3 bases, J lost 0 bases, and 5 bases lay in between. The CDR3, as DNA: TGTGCCATCAGTGAACCACCGAACACCGGGGAGCTGTTTTTT. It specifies CAISEPPNTGELFF.

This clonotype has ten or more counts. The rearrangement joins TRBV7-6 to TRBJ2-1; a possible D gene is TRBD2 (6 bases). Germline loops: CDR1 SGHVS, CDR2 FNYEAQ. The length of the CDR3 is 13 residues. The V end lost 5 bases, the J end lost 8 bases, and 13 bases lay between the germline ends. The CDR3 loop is CASSPMWEDEQFF. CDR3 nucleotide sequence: TGTGCCAGCAGCCCTATGTGGGAGGATGAGCAGTTCTTC. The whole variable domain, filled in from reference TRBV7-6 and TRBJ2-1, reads GAGVSQSPRYKVTKRGQDVALRCDPISGHVSLYWYRQALGQGPEFLTYFNYEAQQDKSGLPNDRFSAERPEGSISTLTIQRTEQRDSAMYRCASSPMWEDEQFFGPGTRLTVL.

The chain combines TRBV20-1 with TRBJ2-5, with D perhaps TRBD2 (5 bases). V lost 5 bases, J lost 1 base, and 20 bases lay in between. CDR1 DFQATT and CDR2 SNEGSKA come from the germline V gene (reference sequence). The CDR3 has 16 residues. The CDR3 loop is CSAVAWVEVVQETQYF. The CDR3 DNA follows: TGCAGTGCTGTCGCTTGGGTGGAGGTTGTCCAAGAGACCCAGTACTTC.